This note documents a single T cell receptor beta chain sequence. The CDR3 is 16 amino acids. V was trimmed by 5 bases and J by 4 bases, leaving 18 bases between them. The V gene's germline CDR1 is MDHEN and CDR2 SYDVKM. The sample belongs to a study of T-cell reconstitution after alpha-beta-depleted transplantation in children. Researchers prepared the TCRbeta library using unique molecular identifiers, the study reports. TCRdb re-called the PCR reads through MiXCR, storing one row per CDR3 protein. The sample lists approximately 520,000 distinct CDR3 sequences, over 9.5% occurring once. The sequence was obtained from a female patient aged 2 to 10 who had a stem cell transplant for aplastic anemia, so the T cells may come from the graft donor. The starting material was PBMCs, mostly from graft donor cells, obtained 180 days after TCRalphabeta/CD19-depleted stem cell transplant. This sequence joins TRBV28 and TRBJ1-5; D not resolved. This CDR3 is CASSAPLPGWNQPQHF. CDR3 DNA sequence: TGTGCCAGCAGTGCGCCTTTACCTGGATGGAATCAGCCCCAGCATTTT.